Described below is a single T cell receptor (beta chain) sequence and its context. The antigen it binds to is not known. There are no base qualities to consult, and no much larger clone falls within one base. Healthy HIV-negative adults with no recently reported acute infections or vaccinations were included as donors. Every donor was a Caucasian adult living in Nashville, Tennessee, USA. CD4+ T cells were enriched by magnetic negative selection; naive cells were then positively selected on CD45RA, and the negative fraction formed the memory subset. Blood was obtained by leukapheresis, after which PBMCs were separated by Ficoll-Histopaque density gradient centrifugation and cryopreserved in liquid nitrogen vapor phase. Analytical flow cytometry was used to check the purity and quantity of every magnetically sorted T cell population. Each sorted fraction had its genomic DNA isolated and then quantified by UV absorbance on a Nanodrop 2000c.

CDR1 SGHRS and CDR2 YFSETQ are derived from the germline V gene. The CDR3 sequence holds 13 residues, the cysteine and phenylalanine included. The entry retains the CDR3 DNA only, 39 bases that are in frame from base 1. The V end gives up 6 bases and the J end 2 bases, leaving 4 bases in the junction not matched to a gene. This sample is part of a study of shared clonotypes between healthy human individuals (dated by TCRdb to 2020 to 2022). Background on the whole study: The cohort comprised a couple of women and a few men aged 18 to 49 years. Blood TCR repertoires of several healthy adults were deeply sequenced to estimate repertoire size and the extent of clonotype sharing between individuals. For each donor, CD4 naive and CD4 memory were each given three plates, CD8 naive was given two plates, and CD8 memory was given one plate. Between about 0.94 and 8.9 billion PBMCs per donor were obtained by leukapheresis. To increase sequencing depth and limit assay-specific biases, different laboratories used diverse techniques to prepare libraries and sequence TCR repertoires.

Study-wide conclusions, independent of this receptor: About 5% of naive CD4, more than 3% of naive CD8, approximately 2.2% of memory CD4, and about 0.4% of memory CD8 clonotypes were shared across four donors. Higher generation probabilities were observed for clonotypes shared by all four sorted-subset donors than for non-shared clonotypes. Naive subsets generally had larger estimated clonotype richness than memory subsets. Incomplete sequencing was indicated by rarefaction of sorted-subset datasets, despite the large sequencing depth. Only blood was sampled, and tissue TCR repertoires likely differ from those in blood. Because the study included only a small number of donors, the genetic and exposure-history diversity represented was limited. Pairwise subsampling led to the expectation that sequencing depth would affect the degree of clonotype sharing among donors.

Using the deep immunoSEQ assay, multiplex PCR amplified TCR CDR3 regions from genomic DNA. Extracted genomic DNA from each cell subset was spread evenly across all wells of several immunoSEQ 96-well plates, with each plate serving as a replicate. Each replicate PCR for sorted subsets received approximately 200 ng genomic DNA, equal to about 30,000 T cell genomes. Purified libraries were measured with a Qubit 3.0 fluorometer, size-checked on a Bioanalyzer 2100, and measured again with the KAPA Library Quantification kit. Every immunoSEQ 96-well plate was sequenced on a separate single-read 150-cycle Illumina NextSeq 550 flow cell. In the source study's methods: Because only junctional sequences without quality scores were contained in the immunoSEQ output, filtering matching that applied to full-length reads could not be performed. To assign V/J genes and CDR3, sequences were annotated using PyIR, a Python wrapper for IgBLAST v1.9, with IMGT germline references. Reads were removed for weak V/J assignments (E-value above 1e-6), missing CDR3, stop codons, out-of-frame junctions, or ambiguous translated residues. V3J clonotypes were defined as sequences sharing the same inferred V gene, J gene, and CDR3 amino acid sequence. To compute the percentage overlap between repertoires, the number of shared unique clonotypes was divided by the size of the smaller repertoire. Repertoire richness was assessed with RTK rarefaction, the Chao1 estimator, and Recon v2.1 estimates of unobserved clonotypes. Generation probabilities were computed with OLGA for all TCRbeta clonotypes obtained by the gDNA method from several donors. Here the immuneACCESS table is served through TCRdb, limited to in-frame sequences with V and J called. Missing clones are a known gap in these copies; in checked studies unresolved V genes cover under half, and the rest lacks a known reason. V, J and clone size reflect that table, while D and trimming were determined from the DNA. This sample has some 900,000 clones in its table, and 76% of those were observed once. Over 1.3% of the sample goes to the ten largest clones.

The chain is encoded by TRBV5-1 joined to TRBJ2-5, with TRBD2 identical over 7 junction bases. The TCR comes from a man between 18 and 35 years old in good health. The sample comprised memory CD4+ T cells sorted from blood. Interpreted using the paper, the cell subset or site label stands for: CD45RA-negative fraction. The nucleotide sequence is TGCGCCAGCAAGGCTAGCGGTCAAGAGACCCAGTACTTC. Its translation is CASKASGQETQYF.